This T cell receptor beta chain was sequenced in a study of T cell responses to AZD1222 COVID-19 vaccine. V was clipped by 6 bases and J by 2 bases, with 10 bases between them. CDR3 size: 14 residues. Germline V gene sequence: CDR1 SNHLY, CDR2 FYNNEI. General observations from the study: Receipt of two AZD1222 doses was followed by a rise in Spike-specific TCR breadth and depth.

Regarding this clone: Its antigen remains unknown.

TCRdb's table, derived via immunoSEQ multiplex PCR, lists solely in-frame clones and lacks some. Among some 120,000 clones listed, around 88% were seen once. This clonotype was sampled from an adult in good health. The chain carries TRBV2 and TRBJ2-2; D remains ambiguous. Sequencing was performed on peripheral blood, taken on day 0 of AZD1222 vaccination. The DNA for the CDR3 is TGTGCCAGCAGGATCGACGGAAACACCGGGGAGCTGTTTTTT. Its translation: CASRIDGNTGELFF.